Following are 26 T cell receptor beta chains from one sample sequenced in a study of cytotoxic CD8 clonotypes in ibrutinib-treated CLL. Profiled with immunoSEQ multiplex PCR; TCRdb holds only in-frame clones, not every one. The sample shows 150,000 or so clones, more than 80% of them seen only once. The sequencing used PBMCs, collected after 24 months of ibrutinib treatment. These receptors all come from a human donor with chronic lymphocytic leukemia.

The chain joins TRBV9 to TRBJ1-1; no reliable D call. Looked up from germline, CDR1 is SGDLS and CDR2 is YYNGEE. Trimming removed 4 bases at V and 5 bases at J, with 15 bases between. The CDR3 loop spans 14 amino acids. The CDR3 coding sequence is TGTGCCAGCAGCCGACTGGCCCCTGGGACTGAAGCTTTCTTT. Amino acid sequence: CASSRLAPGTEAFF. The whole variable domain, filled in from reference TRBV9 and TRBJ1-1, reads DSGVTQTPKHLITATGQRVTLRCSPRSGDLSVYWYQQSLDQGLQFLIQYYNGEERAKGNILERFSAQQFPDLHSELNLSSLELGDSALYFCASSRLAPGTEAFFGQGTRLTVV.

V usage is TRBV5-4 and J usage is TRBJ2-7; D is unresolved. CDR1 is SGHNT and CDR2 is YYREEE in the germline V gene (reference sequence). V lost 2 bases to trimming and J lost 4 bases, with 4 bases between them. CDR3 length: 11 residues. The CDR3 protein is CASSFAYEQYF. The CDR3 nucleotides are TGTGCCAGCAGCTTCGCGTACGAGCAGTACTTC.

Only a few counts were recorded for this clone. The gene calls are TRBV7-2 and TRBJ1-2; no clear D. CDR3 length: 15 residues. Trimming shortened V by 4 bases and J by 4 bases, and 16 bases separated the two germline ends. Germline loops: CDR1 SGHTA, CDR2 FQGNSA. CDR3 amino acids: CASSSVSRSVYGYTF. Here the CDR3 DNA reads TGTGCCAGCAGCTCGGTGTCCCGGTCAGTCTATGGCTACACCTTC.

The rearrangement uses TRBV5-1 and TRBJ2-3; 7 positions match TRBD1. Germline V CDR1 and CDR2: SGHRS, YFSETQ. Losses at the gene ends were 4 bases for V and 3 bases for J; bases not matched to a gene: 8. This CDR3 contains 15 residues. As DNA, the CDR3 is TGCGCCAGCAGCACCCAAGACAGGGATACAGATACGCAGTATTTT. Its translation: CASSTQDRDTDTQYF.

The CDR3 sequence is CATSREGGAGNTIYF. In nucleotides, the CDR3 is TGTGCCACCAGCAGAGAAGGGGGCGCTGGAAACACCATATATTTT. The rearrangement uses TRBV15 and TRBJ1-3; TRBD1 agrees at 7 bases. The CDR3 is 15 residues long. V trimming: 0 bases; J trimming: 2 bases; junction bases outside the gene matches: 1. CDR1 LNHNV and CDR2 YYDKDF come from the germline V gene (reference sequence).

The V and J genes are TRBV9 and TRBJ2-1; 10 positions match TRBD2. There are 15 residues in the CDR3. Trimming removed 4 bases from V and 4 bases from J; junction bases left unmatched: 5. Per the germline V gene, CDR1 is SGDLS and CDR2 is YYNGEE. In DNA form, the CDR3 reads TGTGCCAGCAGCATTGGACTAGCGGCTTACAATGAGCAGTTCTTC. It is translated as CASSIGLAAYNEQFF.

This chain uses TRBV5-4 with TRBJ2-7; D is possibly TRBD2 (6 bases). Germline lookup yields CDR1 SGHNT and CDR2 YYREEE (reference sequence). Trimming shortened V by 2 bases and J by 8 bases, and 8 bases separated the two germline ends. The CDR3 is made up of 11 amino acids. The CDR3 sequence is CASSLGLKQYF. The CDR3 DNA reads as TGTGCCAGCAGCTTAGGACTAAAGCAGTACTTC.

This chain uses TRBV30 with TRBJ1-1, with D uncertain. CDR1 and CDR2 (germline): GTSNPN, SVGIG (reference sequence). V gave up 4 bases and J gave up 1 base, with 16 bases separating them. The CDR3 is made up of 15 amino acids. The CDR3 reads CAWIPTGRTNTEAFF. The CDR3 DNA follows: TGTGCCTGGATCCCGACCGGGAGAACGAACACTGAAGCTTTCTTT. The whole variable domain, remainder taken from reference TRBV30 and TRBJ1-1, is SQTIHQWPATLVQPVGSPLSLECTVEGTSNPNLYWYRQAAGRGLQLLFYSVGIGQISSEVPQNLSASRPQDRQFILSSKKLLLSDSGFYLCAWIPTGRTNTEAFFGQGTRLTVV.

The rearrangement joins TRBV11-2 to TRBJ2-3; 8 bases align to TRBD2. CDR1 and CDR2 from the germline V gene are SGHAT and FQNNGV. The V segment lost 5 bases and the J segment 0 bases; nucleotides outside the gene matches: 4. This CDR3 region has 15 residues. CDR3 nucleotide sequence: TGTGCCAGCAGCAGAAGCGGGAGTAGCACAGATACGCAGTATTTT. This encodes CASSRSGSSTDTQYF.

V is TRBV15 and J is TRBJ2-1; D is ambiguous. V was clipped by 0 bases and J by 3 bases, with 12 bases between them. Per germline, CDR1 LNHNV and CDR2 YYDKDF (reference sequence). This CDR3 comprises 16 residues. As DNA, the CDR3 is TGTGCCACCAGCAGAGACCCTTTTAACGGCTACAATGAGCAGTTCTTC. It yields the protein CATSRDPFNGYNEQFF.

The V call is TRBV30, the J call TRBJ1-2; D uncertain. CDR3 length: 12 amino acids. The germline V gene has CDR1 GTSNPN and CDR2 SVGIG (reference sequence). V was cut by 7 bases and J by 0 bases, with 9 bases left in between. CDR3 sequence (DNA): TGTGCCTCGGCGACTGCTAACTATGGCTACACCTTC. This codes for CASATANYGYTF.

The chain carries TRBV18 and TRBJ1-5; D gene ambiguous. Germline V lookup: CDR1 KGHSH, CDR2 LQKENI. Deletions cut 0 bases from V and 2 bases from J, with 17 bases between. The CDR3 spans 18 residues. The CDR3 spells CASSPPGVTGIGNQPQHF. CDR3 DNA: TGTGCCAGCTCACCACCTGGAGTCACGGGGATTGGCAATCAGCCCCAGCATTTT.

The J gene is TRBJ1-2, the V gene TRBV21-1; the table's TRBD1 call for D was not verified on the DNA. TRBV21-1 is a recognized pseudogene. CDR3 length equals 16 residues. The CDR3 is CASSHHRGQGRVGYTF. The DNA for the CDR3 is TGTGCCAGCAGCCACCACCGCGGACAGGGAAGGGTTGGCTACACCTTC.

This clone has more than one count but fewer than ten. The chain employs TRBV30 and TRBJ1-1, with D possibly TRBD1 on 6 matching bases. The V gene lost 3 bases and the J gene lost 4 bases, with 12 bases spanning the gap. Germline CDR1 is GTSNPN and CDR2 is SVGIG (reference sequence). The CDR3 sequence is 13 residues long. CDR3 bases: TGTGCCTGGAGGAGGGGGGCAGGCACTGAAGCTTTCTTT. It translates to CAWRRGAGTEAFF.

CDR3 region: CAWSRGDTDTQYF. The CDR3 DNA reads as TGTGCCTGGAGTAGGGGGGACACAGATACGCAGTATTTT. The chain couples TRBV30 to TRBJ2-3, with D tentatively TRBD1 or TRBD2 (6 bases each). The germline V and J ends were trimmed by 2 bases and 2 bases, with 8 bases remaining between them. From germline, CDR1 is GTSNPN and CDR2 SVGIG (reference sequence). This CDR3 comprises 13 residues. Together with reference TRBV30 and TRBJ2-3, the CDR3 gives the full variable domain: SQTIHQWPATLVQPVGSPLSLECTVEGTSNPNLYWYRQAAGRGLQLLFYSVGIGQISSEVPQNLSASRPQDRQFILSSKKLLLSDSGFYLCAWSRGDTDTQYFGPGTRLTVL.

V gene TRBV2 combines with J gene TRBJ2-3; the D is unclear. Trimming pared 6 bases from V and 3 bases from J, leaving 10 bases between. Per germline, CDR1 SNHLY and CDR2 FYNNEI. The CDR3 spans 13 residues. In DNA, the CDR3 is TGTGCCAGCAGCATAGGGTTAACAGATACGCAGTATTTT. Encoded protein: CASSIGLTDTQYF.

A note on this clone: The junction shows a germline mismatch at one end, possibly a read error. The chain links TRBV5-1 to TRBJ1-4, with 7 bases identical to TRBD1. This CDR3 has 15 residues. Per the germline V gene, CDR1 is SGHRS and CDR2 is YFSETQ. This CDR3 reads CASSLGDSRNGKLFF. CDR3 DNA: TGCGCCAGCAGCTTGGGGGACAGTAGAAATGGAAAACTGTTTTTT.

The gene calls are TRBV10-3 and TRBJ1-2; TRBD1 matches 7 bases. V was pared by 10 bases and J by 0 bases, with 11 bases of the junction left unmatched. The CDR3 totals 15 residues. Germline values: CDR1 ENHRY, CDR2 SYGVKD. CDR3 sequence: CATRDSQTTNYGYTF. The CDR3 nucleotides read TGTGCCACACGGGACAGCCAAACAACTAACTATGGCTACACCTTC.

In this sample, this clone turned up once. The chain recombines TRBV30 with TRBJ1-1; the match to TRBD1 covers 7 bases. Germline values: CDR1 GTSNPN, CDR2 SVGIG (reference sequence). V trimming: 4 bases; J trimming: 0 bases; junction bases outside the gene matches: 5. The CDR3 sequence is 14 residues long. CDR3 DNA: TGTGCCTGGACGGAGGGGGCGTTGAACACTGAAGCTTTCTTT. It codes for CAWTEGALNTEAFF.

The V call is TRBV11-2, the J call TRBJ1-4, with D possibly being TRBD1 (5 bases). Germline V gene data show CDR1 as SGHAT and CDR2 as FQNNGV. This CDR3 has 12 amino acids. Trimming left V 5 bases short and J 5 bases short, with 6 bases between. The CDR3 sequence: CASSPGNEKLFF. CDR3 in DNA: TGTGCCAGCAGCCCAGGGAATGAAAAACTGTTTTTT.

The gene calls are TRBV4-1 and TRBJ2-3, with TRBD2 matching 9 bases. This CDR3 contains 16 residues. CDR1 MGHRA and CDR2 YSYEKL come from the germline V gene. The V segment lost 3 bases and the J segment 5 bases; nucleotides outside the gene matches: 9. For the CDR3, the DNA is TGCGCCAGCAGCCAGCGGGGGGGCGCGCTAGAAGATACGCAGTATTTT. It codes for CASSQRGGALEDTQYF.

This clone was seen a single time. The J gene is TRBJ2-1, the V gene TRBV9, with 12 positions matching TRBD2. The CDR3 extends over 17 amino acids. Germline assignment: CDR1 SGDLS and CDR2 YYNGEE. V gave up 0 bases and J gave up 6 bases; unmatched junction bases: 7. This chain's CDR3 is CASSVVSSGGAINEQFF. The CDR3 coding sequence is TGTGCCAGCAGCGTAGTTTCTAGCGGGGGGGCCATCAATGAGCAGTTCTTC.

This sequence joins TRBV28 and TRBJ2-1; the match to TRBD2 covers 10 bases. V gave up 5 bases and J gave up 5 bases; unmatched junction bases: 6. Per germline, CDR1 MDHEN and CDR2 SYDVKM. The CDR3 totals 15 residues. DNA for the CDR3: TGTGCCAGCAGTGTAGCGGGAGGTCGTCACAATGAGCAGTTCTTC. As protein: CASSVAGGRHNEQFF.

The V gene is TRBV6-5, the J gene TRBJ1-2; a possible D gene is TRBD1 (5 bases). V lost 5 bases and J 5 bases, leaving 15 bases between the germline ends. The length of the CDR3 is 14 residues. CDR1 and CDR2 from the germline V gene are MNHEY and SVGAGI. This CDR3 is CASSPRDVLYGYTF. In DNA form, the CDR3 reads TGTGCCAGCAGTCCCAGGGACGTGCTTTATGGCTACACCTTC.

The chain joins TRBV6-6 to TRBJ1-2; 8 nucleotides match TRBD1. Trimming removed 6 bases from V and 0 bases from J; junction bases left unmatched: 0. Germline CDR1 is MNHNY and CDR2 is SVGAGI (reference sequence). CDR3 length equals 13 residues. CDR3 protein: CASRQGANYGYTF. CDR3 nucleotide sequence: TGTGCCAGCAGACAGGGGGCTAACTATGGCTACACCTTC.

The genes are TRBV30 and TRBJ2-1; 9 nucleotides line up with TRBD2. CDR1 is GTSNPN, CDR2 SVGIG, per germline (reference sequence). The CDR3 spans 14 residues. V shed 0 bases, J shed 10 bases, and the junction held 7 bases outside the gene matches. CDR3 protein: CAWSVGGGADEQFF. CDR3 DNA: TGTGCCTGGAGTGTAGGCGGGGGGGCAGACGAGCAGTTCTTC.